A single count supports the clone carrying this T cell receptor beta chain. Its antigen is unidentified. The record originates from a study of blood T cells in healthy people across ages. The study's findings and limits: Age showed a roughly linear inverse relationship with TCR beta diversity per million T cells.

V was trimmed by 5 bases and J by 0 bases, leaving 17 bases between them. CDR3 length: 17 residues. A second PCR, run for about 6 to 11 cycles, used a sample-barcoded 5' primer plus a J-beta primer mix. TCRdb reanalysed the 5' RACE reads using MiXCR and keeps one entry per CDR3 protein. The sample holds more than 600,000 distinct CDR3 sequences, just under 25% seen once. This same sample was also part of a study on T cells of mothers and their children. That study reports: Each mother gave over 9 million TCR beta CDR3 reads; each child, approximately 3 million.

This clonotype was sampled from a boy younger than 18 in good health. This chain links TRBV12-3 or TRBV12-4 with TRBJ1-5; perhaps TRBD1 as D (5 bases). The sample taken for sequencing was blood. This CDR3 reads CASSPSRGGDSNQPQHF. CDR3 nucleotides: TGTGCCAGCAGTCCCTCACGGGGGGGAGATAGCAATCAGCCCCAGCATTTT.